The rows below give T cell receptor beta chains drawn from one sample of a study of technical replicates of blood from several donors. Clones were sequenced by immunoSEQ multiplex PCR, and TCRdb holds only the in-frame ones, with some missing. The table lists 100,000 or so clones, roughly 95% of them singletons. The sequencing sample was made of T cells isolated from PBMCs. The receptors shown here come from a human donor in good health. The CDR3 runs from the conserved cysteine through the conserved F or W. D genes are given only for firm matches. The size entry is marked missing in some rows and otherwise reads once, few, many or a size class.

-	TRBV7-6	-	TRBJ2-5	CASSLASLGAVRETQYF	TGTGCCAGCAGCTTAGCGAGCTTGGGGGCCGTGCGGGAGACCCAGTACTTC
-	TRBV7-6	TRBD2	TRBJ2-3	CASSLVLAGGKDTQYF	TGTGCCAGCAGCTTAGTCCTAGCGGGGGGGAAGGATACGCAGTATTTT
-	TRBV6-1	TRBD1	TRBJ2-3	CASKGDRVTDTQYF	TGTGCCAGCAAAGGAGACAGGGTAACAGATACGCAGTATTTT
-	TRBV2	-	TRBJ2-2	CASSAVRTPNTGELFF	TGTGCCAGCAGCGCTGTAAGAACACCAAACACCGGGGAGCTGTTTTTT
-	TRBV11-3	TRBD1	TRBJ1-2	CASSLAALDREDYGYTF	TGTGCCAGCAGCTTAGCCGCTCTAGACAGGGAGGACTATGGCTACACCTTC
-	TRBV5-1	TRBD1	TRBJ2-2	CASSLGGGEAGELFF	TGCGCCAGCAGCTTGGGAGGGGGCGAAGCCGGGGAGCTGTTTTTT
-	TRBV28	TRBD1	TRBJ2-7	CASSSSGTGFEQYF	TGTGCCAGCAGTTCCTCCGGGACAGGGTTTGAGCAGTACTTC
-	TRBV6-5	TRBD2	TRBJ2-7	CASASGGGWEQYF	TGTGCCAGCGCTAGCGGGGGGGGGTGGGAGCAGTACTTC
-	TRBV6-4	-	TRBJ1-2	CASSDSPSDGGYTF	TGTGCCAGCAGTGATTCCCCCTCTGACGGGGGCTACACCTTC
-	TRBV9	-	TRBJ2-5	CASSVDPQGETQYF	TGTGCCAGCAGCGTAGATCCTCAGGGGGAGACCCAGTACTTC
-	TRBV7-5	-	TRBJ2-7	CVRSLKWSSGRDWPYEQYF	TGTGTCAGAAGCCTAAAGTGGAGTAGCGGGAGGGATTGGCCTTACGAGCAGTACTTC
-	TRBV19	TRBD1	TRBJ1-2	CASSIDLRTGYYGYTF	TGTGCCAGTAGTATAGATCTTCGGACAGGGTACTATGGCTACACCTTC
-	TRBV5-4	TRBD2	TRBJ2-3	CASSLEGAGGDTQYF	TGTGCCAGCAGCTTGGAGGGCGCGGGAGGTGATACGCAGTATTTT
-	TRBV19	TRBD1	TRBJ2-1	CASSKGQGANEQFF	TGTGCCAGTAGTAAGGGACAGGGGGCAAATGAGCAGTTCTTC
once	TRBV19	TRBD1	TRBJ1-2	CASRQGLNYGYTF	TGTGCCAGCCGACAGGGACTTAACTATGGCTACACCTTC
-	TRBV7-9	-	TRBJ2-3	CASSLLTGPTDTQYF	TGTGCCAGCAGCCTATTGACAGGACCCACAGATACGCAGTATTTT
-	TRBV6-1	-	TRBJ1-1	CASSRGLNTEAFF	TGTGCCAGCAGCCGAGGTTTGAACACTGAAGCTTTCTTT
-	TRBV28	-	TRBJ1-2	CASSGPHRAPYGYTF	TGTGCCAGCAGCGGACCCCACAGGGCACCCTATGGCTACACCTTC
-	TRBV5-1	TRBD2	TRBJ2-3	CASSLSTSVADTQYF	TGCGCCAGCAGCTTGTCCACTAGCGTGGCAGATACGCAGTATTTT
-	TRBV5-4	TRBD1	TRBJ1-1	CASSLGGQGQETFF	TGTGCCAGCAGCTTGGGGGGACAGGGCCAGGAAACTTTCTTT
once	TRBV27	-	TRBJ2-3	CASSLSGEVQYF	TGTGCCAGCAGTTTGAGCGGAGAAGTGCAGTATTTT
-	TRBV7-9	TRBD2	TRBJ2-1	CASSFSMREAHNEQFF	TGTGCCAGCAGCTTTTCGATGCGGGAGGCACACAATGAGCAGTTCTTC
-	TRBV27	-	TRBJ1-5	CASSLAGNNQPQHF	TGTGCCAGCAGTTTAGCGGGGAACAATCAGCCCCAGCATTTT
-	TRBV6-1	-	TRBJ1-6	CASSEDYGGAKNSPLHF	TGTGCCAGCAGTGAAGATTATGGGGGCGCGAAAAATTCACCCCTCCACTTT
-	TRBV6-1	-	TRBJ1-5	CASSNLSNQPQHF	TGTGCCAGCAGTAATCTTAGCAATCAGCCCCAGCATTTT
-	TRBV4-1	TRBD2	TRBJ2-1	CASSLHGLAVSYNEQFF	TGCGCCAGCAGCCTCCACGGACTAGCGGTATCCTACAATGAGCAGTTCTTC
-	TRBV6-6	-	TRBJ1-5	CASTDGGSNQPQHF	TGTGCCAGCACCGACGGGGGTAGCAATCAGCCCCAGCATTTT
-	TRBV23-1	TRBD1	TRBJ1-5	CASSQGQGAQPQHF	TGCGCCAGCAGTCAAGGACAGGGGGCTCAGCCCCAGCATTTT
-	TRBV5-6	TRBD1	TRBJ1-4	CASSHWTGNEKLFF	TGTGCCAGCAGCCACTGGACAGGAAATGAAAAACTGTTTTTT
once	TRBV7-9	-	TRBJ2-7	CASSDSRSIYEQYF	TGTGCCAGCAGCGACTCCCGGAGCATCTACGAGCAGTACTTC
-	TRBV6-1	-	TRBJ1-2	CASRERGLNYGYTF	TGTGCCAGCAGAGAAAGGGGTCTAAACTATGGCTACACCTTC
-	TRBV29-1	TRBD1	TRBJ1-5	CSAMTGSNQPQHF	TGCAGCGCCATGACAGGGAGCAATCAGCCCCAGCATTTT
-	TRBV6-5	TRBD2	TRBJ2-1	CASSHGLAGNNEQFF	TGTGCCAGCAGCCACGGACTAGCGGGGAACAATGAGCAGTTCTTC
-	TRBV5-5	-	TRBJ1-6	CASSPDIRVPLHF	TGTGCCAGCAGCCCAGACATCAGGGTACCCCTCCACTTT
few	TRBV6-5	-	TRBJ1-1	CASTYGFYTEAFF	TGTGCCAGCACCTACGGGTTTTACACTGAAGCTTTCTTT
-	TRBV7-9	TRBD1	TRBJ1-5	CASSFGQGASQPQHF	TGTGCCAGCAGCTTCGGGCAGGGGGCAAGTCAGCCCCAGCATTTT
-	TRBV4-1	TRBD2	TRBJ2-3	CASSQAPPGLATQYF	TGCGCCAGCAGCCAAGCCCCGCCGGGACTAGCGACGCAGTATTTT
-	TRBV19	-	TRBJ1-5	CASTTGNVFNQPQHF	TGTGCCAGCACGACCGGGAACGTATTCAATCAGCCCCAGCATTTT
-	TRBV11-3	-	TRBJ2-4	CASSSTGPAKNIQYF	TGTGCCAGCAGCTCCACAGGGCCGGCCAAAAACATTCAGTACTTC
-	TRBV5-6	TRBD1	TRBJ1-2	CASSLGDSFYGYTF	TGTGCCAGCAGCTTGGGGGACAGCTTCTATGGCTACACCTTC
few	TRBV27	TRBD2	TRBJ2-2	CASSWVAGGAGNTGELFF	TGTGCCAGCAGTTGGGTAGCCGGGGGGGCCGGGAACACCGGGGAGCTGTTTTTT
few	TRBV2	TRBD2	TRBJ2-1	CASREVAGRDNEQFF	TGTGCCAGCAGGGAGGTAGCGGGGAGGGACAATGAGCAGTTCTTC
-	TRBV7-8	TRBD1	TRBJ2-1	CASSFRQGNEQFF	TGTGCCAGCAGCTTTCGACAGGGCAATGAGCAGTTCTTC
-	TRBV28	-	TRBJ1-1	CASTIRGIANTEAFF	TGTGCCAGCACCATCCGGGGTATAGCGAACACTGAAGCTTTCTTT
-	TRBV7-9	TRBD2	TRBJ2-5	CASSLGASGTTQTQYF	TGTGCCAGCAGCTTAGGAGCTAGCGGTACCACGCAGACCCAGTACTTC